A selection of T cell receptor beta chains follows, all from one sample in a study of control samples from healthy donors and cancer patients. Using immunoSEQ multiplex PCR, the repertoire was profiled, and TCRdb retains in-frame clones only, with some absent. This table has more than 45,000 clones, 91% appearing once. Material for sequencing was PBMCs. The source of these receptors is a man aged 25 to 40 with colorectal cancer. CDR3s include the opening cysteine and the closing phenylalanine or tryptophan. Fields, in order: V gene, CDR3 protein.

TRBV7-9 | CASSQVADTQYF
TRBV5-1 | CASSLGRTDEKLFF
TRBV7-2 | CASSAHGDTEAFF
TRBV5-1 | CASSLVLWNTEAFF
TRBV19 | CASSIDGAGGGQPQHF
TRBV10-2 | CASRSGGGETQYF
TRBV29-1 | CSVDLWGNYGYTF
TRBV11-2 | CASSLGAGSEKLFF
TRBV9 | CASSVIGESFYNEQFF
TRBV19 | CASSHNRGGYGYTF
TRBV19 | CASRPMGRTVYGYTF
TRBV6-2/TRBV6-3 | CASSSTGFSGANVLTF
TRBV11-2 | CASSRDSYMNTEAFF
TRBV5-8 | CASSRWDRSNYGYTF
TRBV7-9 | CASSLANLVSGNTIYF
TRBV7-8 | CASSLAVDQPQHF
TRBV30 | CAWGGVDTQYF
TRBV11-2 | CASSSPFQGLNGNYGYTF
TRBV7-2 | CASSLEGTSGSYEQYF
TRBV19 | CASRVSFMANQPQHF
TRBV11-2 | CASSRDRNQPQHF
TRBV30 | CAWSVGEGETQYF
TRBV9 | CASSAGGGARRSDTQYF
TRBV7-2 | CASSLDRPEWDYGYTF
TRBV5-1 | CASSSGTGGQETQYF
TRBV5-8 | CASSSEGTRTDTQYF
TRBV6-1 | CASSELTSGESGNEQFF
TRBV2 | CASRATSIQRTEAFF
TRBV29-1 | CSAPDLNTGELFF
TRBV19 | CASNDWGRKSEKLFF
TRBV27 | CASSSPDGNTEAFF
TRBV5-1 | CASSLGRIGGTDTQYF
TRBV27 | CASSFGRALNVNSPLHF
TRBV7-9 | CASSSSGSTDTQYF
TRBV7-2 | CASSLDRSGYTF
TRBV5-6 | CASSFYSGTYEKLFF
TRBV9 | CASSVRDRQNTEAFF
TRBV6-5 | CASSYRETGRYGYTF
TRBV11-2 | CASSFPLAGGRNEQFF
TRBV6-2/TRBV6-3 | CASSYGTGIQGSFRQPQHF